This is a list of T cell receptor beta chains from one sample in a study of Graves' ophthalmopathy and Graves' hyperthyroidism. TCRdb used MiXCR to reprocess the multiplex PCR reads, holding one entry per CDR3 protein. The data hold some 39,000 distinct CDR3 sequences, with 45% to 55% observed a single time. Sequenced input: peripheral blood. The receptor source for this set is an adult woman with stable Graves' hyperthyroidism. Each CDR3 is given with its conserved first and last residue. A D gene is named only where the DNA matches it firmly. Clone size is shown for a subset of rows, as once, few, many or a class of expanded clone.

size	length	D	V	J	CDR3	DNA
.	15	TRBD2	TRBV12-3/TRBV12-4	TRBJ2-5	CASSSGTSGSETQYF	TGTGCCAGCAGTTCCGGGACTAGCGGTTCAGAGACCCAGTACTTC
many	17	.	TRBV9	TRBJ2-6	CASSVAAGAYGANVLTF	TGTGCCAGCAGCGTAGCTGCGGGGGCCTATGGGGCCAACGTCCTGACTTTC
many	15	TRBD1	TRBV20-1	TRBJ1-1	CSAPLPGQGNTEAFF	TGCAGTGCTCCTCTGCCGGGACAGGGGAACACTGAAGCTTTCTTT
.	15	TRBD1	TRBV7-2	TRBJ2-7	CASSLRDSLPYEQYF	TGTGCCAGCAGCCTCCGGGACAGCCTCCCTTACGAGCAGTACTTC
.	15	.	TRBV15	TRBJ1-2	CATSRPLGLLYGYTF	TGTGCCACCAGCAGACCGTTGGGACTCCTCTATGGCTACACCTTC
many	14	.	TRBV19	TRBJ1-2	CASNPTGGTYGYTF	TGTGCCAGTAACCCGACAGGAGGTACCTATGGCTACACCTTC
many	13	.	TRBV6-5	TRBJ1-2	CASSYQGGYGYTF	TGTGCCAGCAGTTACCAGGGCGGCTATGGCTACACCTTC
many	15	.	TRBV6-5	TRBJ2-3	CASSYSHSQSDTQYF	TGTGCCAGCAGTTACTCTCACTCCCAGTCAGATACGCAGTATTTT
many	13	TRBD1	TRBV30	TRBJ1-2	CALLARQGIGYTF	TGTGCCTTGCTTGCGAGACAGGGTATTGGCTACACCTTC
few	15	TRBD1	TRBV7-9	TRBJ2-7	CASSPTTGASYEQYF	TGTGCCAGCAGCCCTACGACAGGGGCCTCCTACGAGCAGTACTTC
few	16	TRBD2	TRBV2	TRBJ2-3	CASRGWTSGRGDTQYF	TGTGCCAGCAGAGGTTGGACTAGCGGGAGAGGCGATACGCAGTATTTT
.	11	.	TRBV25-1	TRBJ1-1	CASQGANEAFF	TGTGCCAGCCAGGGAGCCAATGAAGCTTTCTTT
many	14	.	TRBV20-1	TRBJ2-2	CSASNHLKPGELFF	TGCAGTGCTAGTAACCACTTGAAGCCCGGGGAGCTGTTTTTT
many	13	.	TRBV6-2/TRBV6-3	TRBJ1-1	CASSYHRPRRAFF	TGTGCCAGCAGTTACCACCGACCCCGACGGGCTTTCTTT
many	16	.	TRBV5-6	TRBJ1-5	CASSSRGREGNQPQHF	TGTGCCAGCAGCTCACGCGGCAGGGAGGGCAATCAGCCCCAGCATTTT
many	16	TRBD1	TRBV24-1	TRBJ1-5	CATSEPGTGDNQPQHF	TGTGCCACCAGTGAACCCGGGACAGGTGATAATCAGCCCCAGCATTTT
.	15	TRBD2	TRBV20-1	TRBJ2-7	CSVGTAVAGAYEQYF	TGCAGTGTGGGAACGGCCGTAGCGGGAGCCTACGAGCAGTACTTC
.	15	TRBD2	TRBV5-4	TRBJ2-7	CASSSGLAGMIEQYF	TGTGCCAGCAGCTCCGGACTAGCGGGAATGATCGAGCAGTACTTC
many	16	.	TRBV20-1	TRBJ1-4	CSARDREGLDNEKLFF	TGCAGTGCTAGAGATCGTGAGGGCCTCGATAATGAAAAACTGTTTTTT
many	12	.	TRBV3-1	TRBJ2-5	CASSWRRETQYF	TGTGCCAGCAGCTGGCGCCGGGAGACCCAGTACTTC
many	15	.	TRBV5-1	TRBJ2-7	CASSSGGVSSYEQYF	TGCGCCAGCAGCTCAGGAGGGGTCTCCTCCTACGAGCAGTACTTC
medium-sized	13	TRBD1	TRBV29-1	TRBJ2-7	CSVQGDVRGEQYF	TGCAGCGTACAGGGGGACGTCCGAGGCGAGCAGTACTTC
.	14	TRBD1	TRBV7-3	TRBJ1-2	CASSERTGGRGYTF	TGTGCCAGCAGCGAAAGGACAGGGGGTAGAGGCTACACCTTC
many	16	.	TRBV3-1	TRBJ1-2	CASSQEGTARTGGYTF	TGTGCCAGCAGCCAAGAAGGAACGGCAAGAACTGGTGGCTACACCTTC
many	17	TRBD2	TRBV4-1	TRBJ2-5	CASSQREGLAVQETQYF	TGCGCCAGCAGCCAACGGGAGGGACTAGCGGTCCAAGAGACCCAGTACTTC
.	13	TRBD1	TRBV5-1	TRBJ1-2	CASSRQGDYGYTF	TGCGCCAGCAGCCGCCAGGGGGACTATGGCTACACCTTC
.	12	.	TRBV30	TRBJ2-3	CAWRDPTDTQYF	TGTGCCTGGAGGGACCCCACAGATACGCAGTATTTT
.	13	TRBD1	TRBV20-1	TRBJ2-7	CSAPTGTGYEQYF	TGCAGTGCCCCTACCGGGACAGGCTACGAGCAGTACTTC
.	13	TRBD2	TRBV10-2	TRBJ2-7	CASAGLALYEQYF	TGCGCCAGCGCGGGACTAGCGCTCTACGAGCAGTACTTC
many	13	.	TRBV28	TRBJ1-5	CASSPGPHQPQHF	TGTGCCAGCAGCCCGGGACCACATCAGCCCCAGCATTTT
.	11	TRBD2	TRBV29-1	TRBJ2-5	CSVVSGRMWNF	TGCAGCGTCGTTAGCGGGAGGATGTGGAACTTC
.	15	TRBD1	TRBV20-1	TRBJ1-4	CSARDPGQGNEKLFF	TGCAGTGCTAGAGATCCAGGACAGGGTAATGAAAAACTGTTTTTT
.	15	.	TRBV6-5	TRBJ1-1	CASSLTQQSHTEAFF	TGTGCCAGCAGTTTAACCCAACAGAGTCACACTGAAGCTTTCTTT
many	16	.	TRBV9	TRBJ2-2	CASSLAAAPNTGELFF	TGTGCCAGCAGCCTCGCGGCGGCCCCGAACACCGGGGAGCTGTTTTTT
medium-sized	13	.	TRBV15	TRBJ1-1	CATSSLGAIRAFF	TGTGCCACCAGCAGTCTGGGGGCGATTAGAGCTTTCTTT
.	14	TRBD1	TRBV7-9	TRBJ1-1	CASSSGQGYTEAFF	TGTGCCAGCAGCTCGGGACAGGGCTACACTGAAGCTTTCTTT
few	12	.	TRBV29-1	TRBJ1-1	CSLEAVNTEAFF	TGCAGCTTAGAGGCGGTGAACACTGAAGCTTTCTTT
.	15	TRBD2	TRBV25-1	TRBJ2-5	CASSLGASGRETQYF	TGTGCCAGCAGTTTGGGGGCTAGCGGGAGGGAGACCCAGTACTTC
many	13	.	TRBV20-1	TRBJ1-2	CSARPRTVYGYTF	TGCAGTGCTAGACCAAGGACAGTCTATGGCTACACCTTC